These 4 T cell receptor beta chains were all obtained from the same sample, sequenced in a study of blood T cell repertoires in COVID-19. TCRdb keeps only in-frame clones here, not all; method: immunoSEQ multiplex PCR. The data contain about 170,000 clones, approximately 91% of them singletons. Sequenced: PBMCs or T cells enriched from blood (not recorded which). All receptors derive from a woman aged 18 to 35 who had recovered from COVID-19.

The chain links TRBV27 to TRBJ1-4; TRBD1 matches 7 bases. Losses at the gene ends were 5 bases for V and 3 bases for J; bases not matched to a gene: 6. Germline V lookup: CDR1 MNHEY, CDR2 SMNVEV (reference sequence). This CDR3 comprises 15 residues. As DNA, the CDR3 is TGTGCCAGCAGTGCCCGACAGGGTGCTAATGAAAAACTGTTTTTT. Protein: CASSARQGANEKLFF.

The V call is TRBV5-1, the J call TRBJ2-1; 7 positions match TRBD2. J lost 5 bases, V lost 0 bases, and 2 bases had no gene match. This CDR3 spans 14 amino acids. The germline V gene has CDR1 SGHRS and CDR2 YFSETQ. The CDR3 DNA sequence: TGCGCCAGCAGCTTGGGCGGGACTAACAATGAGCAGTTCTTC. Translation gives CASSLGGTNNEQFF.

This chain uses TRBV6-1 with TRBJ1-3; D ambiguous. The V and J ends lost 1 base and 4 bases respectively, with 11 bases between them. This CDR3 spans 15 amino acids. The germline CDR1 and CDR2 sequences are MNHNS and SASEGT. The CDR3: CASSEVQGSGNTIYF. The CDR3 coding sequence is TGTGCCAGCAGTGAAGTACAAGGGAGCGGAAACACCATATATTTT.

The V gene is TRBV28, the J gene TRBJ2-7; 9 bases agree with TRBD2. CDR1 and CDR2 from the germline V gene are MDHEN and SYDVKM. CDR3 length: 14 residues. Trimming cost V 6 bases and J 4 bases; bases outside gene matches: 7. This CDR3 is CASRGREGGYEQYF. The CDR3 DNA is TGTGCCAGCAGGGGGCGGGAGGGAGGATACGAGCAGTACTTC.